This is a list of T cell receptor beta chains from one sample in a study of spatial heterogeneity in lung cancer. Each CDR3 protein gets one entry after TCRdb re-called the 5' RACE reads with MiXCR. The sample has tens of thousands of distinct CDR3 sequences, 9.7% seen once. The sequencing here drew on PBMCs, taken at follow-up. These receptors were collected from a male donor with early-stage non-small cell lung cancer. Both conserved end residues are part of each CDR3. The D gene is left open where the match is weak. For some rows the clone size is stated as once, few or many, or as a class when expanded; others skip it.

>.|many|TRBJ1-2|TRBV20-1
TGCAGTGCTTTACCGGGATCCAGATTATCTAACTATGGCTACACCTTC
CSALPGSRLSNYGYTF
>TRBD1|many|TRBJ2-2|TRBV29-1
TGCAGCGTTGGGCCGGGACAGCAGAACACCGGGGAGCTGTTTTTT
CSVGPGQQNTGELFF
>TRBD1|.|TRBJ2-6|TRBV6-2/TRBV6-3
TGTGCCAGCAGTCCTTGGACAGGGAAGAGCTCTGGGGCCAACGTCCTGACTTTC
CASSPWTGKSSGANVLTF
>.|few|TRBJ2-3|TRBV9
TGTGCCAGCAGCGTTAAGCCGGGGGGCGAGGGAGATACGCAGTATTTT
CASSVKPGGEGDTQYF
>.|.|TRBJ1-2|TRBV4-1
TGCGCCAGCAGGGGCCAGCAGGGTCGTACTATCTATGGCTACACCTTC
CASRGQQGRTIYGYTF
>.|few|TRBJ2-1|TRBV4-3
TGCGCCAGCAGCCAGCGGCTAGAGGGGGATTACGGTGAGCAGTTCTTC
CASSQRLEGDYGEQFF
>TRBD1|few|TRBJ2-5|TRBV29-1
TGCAGCGTTTTCACAGGGGACGAGACCCAGTACTTC
CSVFTGDETQYF
>.|many|TRBJ2-5|TRBV2
TGTGCCAGCAGGACAGACCAAGAGACCCAGTACTTC
CASRTDQETQYF
>.|many|TRBJ2-3|TRBV9
TGTGCCAGCAGCCCTCGGGGGACAGCCACAGATACGCAGTATTTT
CASSPRGTATDTQYF
>.|few|TRBJ1-2|TRBV4-2
TGTGCCAGCAGCCAAGAGAATGGGGGTGAAGGGGACTATGGCTACACCTTC
CASSQENGGEGDYGYTF
>.|many|TRBJ1-1|TRBV5-4
TGTGCCAGCAGCCCGAGAGGAGGGAAGGATGAAGCTTTCTTT
CASSPRGGKDEAFF
>TRBD2|.|TRBJ2-5|TRBV6-2/TRBV6-3
TGTGCCAGCAGCCCCTTGAGCGGGGGGGCCAGGGAGACCCAGTACTTC
CASSPLSGGARETQYF
>.|.|TRBJ1-5|TRBV7-2
TGTGCCAGCAGCTTAGCGCTCAGGGTCGATCAGCCCCAGCATTTT
CASSLALRVDQPQHF
>.|medium-sized|TRBJ1-1|TRBV11-2
TGTGCCAGCAGCTTCGATAACACTGAAGCTTTCTTT
CASSFDNTEAFF
>.|many|TRBJ2-5|TRBV7-2
TGTGCCAGCAGCTTAGGGGGGACCCAAGAGACCCAGTACTTC
CASSLGGTQETQYF
>TRBD2|many|TRBJ2-7|TRBV29-1
TGCAGCGCCTCTAGCGGGGGCAGCGAGCAGTACTTC
CSASSGGSEQYF
>TRBD1|.|TRBJ1-2|TRBV11-1
TGTGCCAGCAGCTTAGGGGACAGCCCGTATGGCTACACCTTC
CASSLGDSPYGYTF
>.|.|TRBJ2-1|TRBV15
TGTGCCACCAGCGGGACCCGGGACACGGTCTACAATGAGCAGTTCTTC
CATSGTRDTVYNEQFF
>TRBD1|few|TRBJ2-7|TRBV28
TGTGCCACCGGAGGGGACAGGGTCTACGAGCAGTACTTC
CATGGDRVYEQYF
>TRBD1|.|TRBJ1-1|TRBV30
TGTGCCTGGGGGGGACAGGTCTACACTGAAGCTTTCTTT
CAWGGQVYTEAFF
>TRBD2|many|TRBJ2-7|TRBV5-1
TGCGCCAGCAGTCGGCTAGCGGGGGGGCCCCACGAGCAGTACTTC
CASSRLAGGPHEQYF
>.|.|TRBJ2-2|TRBV4-3
TGCGCCAGCAGCCAAGTTTTCGGGGGCCCTGGGTCCGGGGAGCTGTTTTTT
CASSQVFGGPGSGELFF
>TRBD1|many|TRBJ1-2|TRBV24-1
TGTGCCACCAGTGATTCAGGACAGGGGCGAGGATACGGCTACACCTTC
CATSDSGQGRGYGYTF
>TRBD2|few|TRBJ2-7|TRBV28
TGTGCCGCGGGCGGGGGGAGCGACTTCTACGAGCAGTACTTC
CAAGGGSDFYEQYF
>.|many|TRBJ2-2|TRBV4-1
TGCGCCAGCAGCCAAGACGTGGGGGTCGGGGAGCTGTTTTTT
CASSQDVGVGELFF
>.|many|TRBJ2-3|TRBV3-1
TGTGCCAGCAGTCAGCGAGTAGGGCCGGGGACAGATACGCAGTATTTT
CASSQRVGPGTDTQYF
>TRBD1|many|TRBJ2-3|TRBV5-1
TGCGCCAGCAGCTGGGCAGGGGGTGGCACAGATACGCAGTATTTT
CASSWAGGGTDTQYF
>TRBD1|.|TRBJ2-3|TRBV5-1
TGCGCCAGCAGCTTGGTGGGACAGGGGTCTGATACGCAGTATTTT
CASSLVGQGSDTQYF
>TRBD1|many|TRBJ2-7|TRBV30
TGTGCCTGGAGTTCGGGACAGGGGCCCTACGAGCAGTACTTC
CAWSSGQGPYEQYF
>.|many|TRBJ1-3|TRBV12-3/TRBV12-4
TGTGCCAGCAGTTTATGGGCCGCATCTGGAAACACCATATATTTT
CASSLWAASGNTIYF
>TRBD2|few|TRBJ2-3|TRBV2
TGTGCCAACTCCCCGGGACTAGCTGGGGCAGATACGCAGTATTTT
CANSPGLAGADTQYF
>.|few|TRBJ2-7|TRBV20-1
TGCAGTGCTAGAGCCCAGTCCTCCTACGAGCAGTACTTC
CSARAQSSYEQYF
>.|.|TRBJ2-3|TRBV20-1
TGCAGTGCAGCGTCGGGGGCAGATACGCAGTATTTT
CSAASGADTQYF